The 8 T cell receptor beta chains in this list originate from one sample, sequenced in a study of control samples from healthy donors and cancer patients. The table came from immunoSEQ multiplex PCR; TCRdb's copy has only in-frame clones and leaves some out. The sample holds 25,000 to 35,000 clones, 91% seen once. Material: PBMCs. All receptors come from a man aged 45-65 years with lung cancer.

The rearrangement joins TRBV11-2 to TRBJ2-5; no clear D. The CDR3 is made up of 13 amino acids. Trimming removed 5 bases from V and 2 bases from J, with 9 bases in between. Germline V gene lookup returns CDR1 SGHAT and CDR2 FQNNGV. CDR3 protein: CASSPGAQETQYF. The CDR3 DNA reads TGTGCCAGCAGCCCTGGCGCTCAAGAGACCCAGTACTTC.

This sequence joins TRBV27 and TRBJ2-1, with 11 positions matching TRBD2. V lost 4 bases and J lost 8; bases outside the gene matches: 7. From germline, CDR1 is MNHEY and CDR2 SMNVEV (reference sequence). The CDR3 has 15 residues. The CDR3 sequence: CASSSDSGGADEQFF. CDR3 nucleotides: TGTGCCAGCAGTTCAGATAGCGGGGGGGCTGATGAGCAGTTCTTC.

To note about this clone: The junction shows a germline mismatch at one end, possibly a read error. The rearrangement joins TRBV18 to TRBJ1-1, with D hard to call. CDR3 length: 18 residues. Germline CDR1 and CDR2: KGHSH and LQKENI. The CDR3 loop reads CASSPLASNPFLNAEAFF. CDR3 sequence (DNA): TGTGCCAGCTCACCACTCGCGTCCAACCCTTTTTTGAACGCTGAAGCTTTCTTT.

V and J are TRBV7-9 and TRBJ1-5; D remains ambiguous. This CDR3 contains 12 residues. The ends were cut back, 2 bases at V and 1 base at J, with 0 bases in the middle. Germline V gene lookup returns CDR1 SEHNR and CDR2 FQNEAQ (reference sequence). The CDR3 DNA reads TGTGCCAGCAGCTTAAGCAATCAGCCCCAGCATTTT. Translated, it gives CASSLSNQPQHF. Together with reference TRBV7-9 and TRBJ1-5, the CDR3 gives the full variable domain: DTGVSQNPRHKITKRGQNVTFRCDPISEHNRLYWYRQTLGQGPEFLTYFQNEAQLEKSRLLSDRFSAERPKGSFSTLEIQRTEQGDSAMYLCASSLSNQPQHFGDGTRLSIL.

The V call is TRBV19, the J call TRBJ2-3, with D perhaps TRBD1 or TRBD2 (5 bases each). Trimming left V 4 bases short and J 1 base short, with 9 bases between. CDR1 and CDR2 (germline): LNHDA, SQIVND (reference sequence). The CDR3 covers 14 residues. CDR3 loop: CASSTGLGTDTQYF. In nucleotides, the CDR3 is TGTGCCAGTAGTACGGGGCTGGGCACAGATACGCAGTATTTT.

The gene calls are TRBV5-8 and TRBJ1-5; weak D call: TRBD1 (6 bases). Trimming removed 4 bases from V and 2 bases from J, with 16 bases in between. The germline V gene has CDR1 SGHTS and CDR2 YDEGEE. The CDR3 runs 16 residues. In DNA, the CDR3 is TGTGCCAGCAGCAGTGCGGGGGCGCCTGGCAATCAGCCCCAGCATTTT. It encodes CASSSAGAPGNQPQHF.

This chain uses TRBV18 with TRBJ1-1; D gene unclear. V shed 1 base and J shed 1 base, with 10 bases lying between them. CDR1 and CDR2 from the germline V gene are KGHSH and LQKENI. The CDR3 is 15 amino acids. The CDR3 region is CASSPRLTANTEAFF. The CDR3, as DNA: TGTGCCAGCTCACCACGCCTGACGGCGAACACTGAAGCTTTCTTT.

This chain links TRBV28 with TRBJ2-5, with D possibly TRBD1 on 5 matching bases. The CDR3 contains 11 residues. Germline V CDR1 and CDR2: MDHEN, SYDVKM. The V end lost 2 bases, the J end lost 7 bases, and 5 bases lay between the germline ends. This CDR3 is CASSLRGTQYF. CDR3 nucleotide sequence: TGTGCCAGCAGTTTAAGGGGGACCCAGTACTTC. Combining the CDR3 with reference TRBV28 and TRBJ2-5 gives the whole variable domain DVKVTQSSRYLVKRTGEKVFLECVQDMDHENMFWYRQDPGLGLRLIYFSYDVKMKEKGDIPEGYSVSREKKERFSLILESASTNQTSMYLCASSLRGTQYFGPGTRLLVL.